The rows below give T cell receptor beta chains drawn from one sample of a study of blood T cell repertoires in COVID-19. The protocol was immunoSEQ multiplex PCR, while the TCRdb copy is restricted to in-frame clones and leaves out a portion. This table has roughly 97,000 clones, 90% to 95% appearing once. Sequenced sample: peripheral blood. The origin of the receptors is a human donor in a cohort sampled during active COVID-19. CDR3s leave out the opening cysteine and the closing phenylalanine or tryptophan.

j_call | v_call | cdr3_aa
TRBJ2-7 | TRBV11-2 | ASSQAGGLSYEQY
TRBJ2-3 | TRBV5-1 | ASSSSGGSTDTQY
TRBJ1-2 | TRBV28 | ASKGGAGSYT
TRBJ2-7 | TRBV10-3 | AISDRAGDSSYEQY
TRBJ2-5 | TRBV3-1/TRBV3-2 | ASSRGEVKGSGAVQETQY
TRBJ1-2 | TRBV5-8 | ASSFYSQLNYGYT
TRBJ1-1 | TRBV6-5 | ASSYRVTGWNTEAF
TRBJ1-1 | TRBV15 | ATSRDASLNTEAF
TRBJ1-5 | TRBV24-1 | ATRDRRSIRSQPQH
TRBJ2-1 | TRBV27 | ASSPNSGAYNEQF
TRBJ1-1 | TRBV4-1 | ASSQDFTTNEAF
TRBJ2-1 | TRBV7-2 | ASSFHSGGAYNEQF
TRBJ2-1 | TRBV7-2 | ASSLERGNEQF
TRBJ2-2 | TRBV30 | AWSLNTGELF
TRBJ1-1 | TRBV2 | ASSPNKGRVNTEAF
TRBJ1-2 | TRBV28 | ASREGSNYGYT
TRBJ1-6 | TRBV12-3/TRBV12-4 | ASTRDTNSPLH
TRBJ2-7 | TRBV4-1 | ASSQAAEEQY
TRBJ1-5 | TRBV27 | ASSRTGDSWGQH
TRBJ1-1 | TRBV9 | ASSVLPGTEAF
TRBJ1-4 | TRBV6-6 | ASSYSIRTGGKLF
TRBJ2-1 | TRBV5-4 | ASFDLGSYNEQF
TRBJ1-4 | TRBV7-9 | ASSPETGSEKLF
TRBJ1-1 | TRBV7-8 | ASSKARGHRGTEAF
TRBJ2-7 | TRBV6-1 | ASSEDPGQSYEQY
TRBJ1-6 | TRBV3-1/TRBV3-2 | ASSQGVRGRGSPLH
TRBJ1-1 | TRBV28 | ASSFQGMRTEAF
TRBJ1-4 | TRBV28 | ASSRVEATNEKLF
TRBJ2-7 | TRBV19 | ASSIGVAGVYEQY
TRBJ1-2 | TRBV5-4 | ASSSDPRDYWGYT
TRBJ1-4 | TRBV19 | ASTPTVLGNEKLF
TRBJ2-7 | TRBV3-1/TRBV3-2 | ASSQETAGGPYEQY
TRBJ2-7 | TRBV3-1/TRBV3-2 | ASSRDSLRWEQY
TRBJ1-5 | TRBV6-5 | ASRYREESNQPQH
TRBJ1-2 | TRBV27 | ASSPGQWRNINYGYT
TRBJ2-3 | TRBV27 | ASSFQDPRTTGAQADTQY
TRBJ2-7 | TRBV5-5 | ASSLMDYRNYEQY
TRBJ2-5 | TRBV5-1 | ASSLSVETQY
TRBJ2-4 | TRBV7-6 | ASSLEGTGAAVQY
TRBJ1-5 | TRBV3-1/TRBV3-2 | ASSQDGQGGQPQH
TRBJ1-3 | TRBV12-5 | ASGSSGSGNTIY
TRBJ1-5 | TRBV5-5 | ASSRTGGEGQPQH
TRBJ2-4 | TRBV5-6 | ASRLKNNIQY
TRBJ1-2 | TRBV28 | ASTFQDWGAGGYT
TRBJ1-1 | TRBV4-1 | ASSQSEGAIGLNTEAF
TRBJ2-7 | TRBV28 | ASTQAGTASYEQY
TRBJ2-7 | TRBV9 | ASSVGTSGNEAHEQY
TRBJ1-2 | TRBV30 | AWSRTGRGYGYT
TRBJ2-7 | TRBV6-2/TRBV6-3 | ASSSLGKDYEQY
TRBJ1-5 | TRBV11-3 | ASSLTLQPQH
TRBJ1-2 | TRBV25-1 | ASSAQVVGHGDGYT
TRBJ2-2 | TRBV19 | ASSPLNTGELF
TRBJ2-7 | TRBV18 | ASSPPTGATYEQY